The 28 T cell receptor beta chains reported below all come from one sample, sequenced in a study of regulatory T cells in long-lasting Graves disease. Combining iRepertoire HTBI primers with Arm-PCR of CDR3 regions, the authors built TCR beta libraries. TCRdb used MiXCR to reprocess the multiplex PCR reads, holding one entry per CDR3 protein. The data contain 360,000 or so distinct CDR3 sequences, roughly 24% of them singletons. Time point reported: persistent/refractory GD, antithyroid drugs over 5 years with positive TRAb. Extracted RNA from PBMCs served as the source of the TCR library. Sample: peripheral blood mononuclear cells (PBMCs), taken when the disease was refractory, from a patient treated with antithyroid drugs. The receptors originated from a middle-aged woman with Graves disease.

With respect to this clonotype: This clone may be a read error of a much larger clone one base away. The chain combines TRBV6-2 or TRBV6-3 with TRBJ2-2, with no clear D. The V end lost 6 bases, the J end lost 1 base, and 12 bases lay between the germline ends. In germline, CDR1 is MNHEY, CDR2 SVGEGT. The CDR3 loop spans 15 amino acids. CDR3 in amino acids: CASRRHQLNTGELFF. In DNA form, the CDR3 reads TGTGCCAGCAGGAGGCACCAACTGAACACCGGGGAGCTGTTTTTT.

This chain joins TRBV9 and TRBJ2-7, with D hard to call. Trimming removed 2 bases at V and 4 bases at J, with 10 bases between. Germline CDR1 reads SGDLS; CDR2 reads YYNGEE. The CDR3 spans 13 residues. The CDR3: CASSVGVRYEQYF. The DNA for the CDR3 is TGTGCCAGCAGCGTGGGCGTCAGGTACGAGCAGTACTTC.

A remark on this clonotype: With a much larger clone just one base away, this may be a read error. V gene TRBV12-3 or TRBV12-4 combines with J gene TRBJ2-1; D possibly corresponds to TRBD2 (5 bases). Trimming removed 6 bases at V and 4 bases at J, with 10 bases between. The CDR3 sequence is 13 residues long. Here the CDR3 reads CASREVGYNEQFF. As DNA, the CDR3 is TGTGCCAGCAGGGAGGTCGGGTACAATGAGCAGTTCTTC.

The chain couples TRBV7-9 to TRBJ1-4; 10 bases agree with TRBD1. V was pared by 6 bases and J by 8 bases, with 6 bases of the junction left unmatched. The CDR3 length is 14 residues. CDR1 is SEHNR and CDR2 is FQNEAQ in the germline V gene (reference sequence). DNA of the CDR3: TGTGCCAGCAGTCGACCGGGACAGGGGGAAAAACTGTTTTTT. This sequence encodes CASSRPGQGEKLFF.

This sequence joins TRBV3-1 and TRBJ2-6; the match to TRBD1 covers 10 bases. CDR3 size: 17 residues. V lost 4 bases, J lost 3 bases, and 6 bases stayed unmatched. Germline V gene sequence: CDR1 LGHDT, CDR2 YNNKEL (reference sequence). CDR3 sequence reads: CASSRGQGVDGANVLTF. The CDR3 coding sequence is TGTGCCAGCAGCCGAGGACAGGGGGTAGATGGGGCCAACGTCCTGACTTTC.

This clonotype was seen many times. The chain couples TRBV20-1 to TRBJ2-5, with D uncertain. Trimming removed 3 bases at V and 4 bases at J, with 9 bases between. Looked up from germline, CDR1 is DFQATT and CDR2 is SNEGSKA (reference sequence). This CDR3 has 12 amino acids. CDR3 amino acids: CSARKFGETQYF. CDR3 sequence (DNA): TGCAGTGCTAGGAAGTTCGGAGAGACCCAGTACTTC.

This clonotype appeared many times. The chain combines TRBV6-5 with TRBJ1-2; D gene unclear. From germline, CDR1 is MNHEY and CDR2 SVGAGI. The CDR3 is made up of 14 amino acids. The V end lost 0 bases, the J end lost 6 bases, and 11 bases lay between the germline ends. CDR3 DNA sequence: TGTGCCAGCAGTTACTCGACGGGTTATCATGGCTACACCTTC. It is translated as CASSYSTGYHGYTF.

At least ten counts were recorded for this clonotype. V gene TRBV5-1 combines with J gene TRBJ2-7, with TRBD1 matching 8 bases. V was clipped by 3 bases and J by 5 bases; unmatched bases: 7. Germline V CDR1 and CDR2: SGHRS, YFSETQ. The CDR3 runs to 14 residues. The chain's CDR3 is CASSSKDRAHEQYF. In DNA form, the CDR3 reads TGCGCCAGCAGCTCGAAGGACAGGGCCCACGAGCAGTACTTC.

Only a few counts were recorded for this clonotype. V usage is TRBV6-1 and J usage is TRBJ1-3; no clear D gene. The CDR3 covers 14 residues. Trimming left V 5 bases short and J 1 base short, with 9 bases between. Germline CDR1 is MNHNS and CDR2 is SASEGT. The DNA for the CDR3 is TGTGCCAGCAGTCCCCCGGCGTCTGGAAACACCATATATTTT. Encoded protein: CASSPPASGNTIYF.

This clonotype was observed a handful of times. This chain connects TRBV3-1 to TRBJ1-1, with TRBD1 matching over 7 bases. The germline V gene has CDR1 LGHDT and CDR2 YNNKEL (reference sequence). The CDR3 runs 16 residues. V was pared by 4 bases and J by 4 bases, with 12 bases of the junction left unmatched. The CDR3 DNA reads TGTGCCAGCAGCCCTCGGGGAGGGGGCGTTGTCACTGAAGCTTTCTTT. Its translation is CASSPRGGGVVTEAFF. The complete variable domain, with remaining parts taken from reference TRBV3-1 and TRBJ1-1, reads DTAVSQTPKYLVTQMGNDKSIKCEQNLGHDTMYWYKQDSKKFLKIMFSYNNKELIINETVPNRFSPKSPDKAHLNLHINSLELGDSAVYFCASSPRGGGVVTEAFFGQGTRLTVV.

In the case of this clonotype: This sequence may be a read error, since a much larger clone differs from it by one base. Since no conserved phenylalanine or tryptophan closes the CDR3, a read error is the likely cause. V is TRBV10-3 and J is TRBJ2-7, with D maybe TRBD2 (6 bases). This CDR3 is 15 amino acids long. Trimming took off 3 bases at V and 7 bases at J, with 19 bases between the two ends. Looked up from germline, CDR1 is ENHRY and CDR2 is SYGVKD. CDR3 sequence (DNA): TGTGCCATCAGTGAAGGGGACTTAGAGGCGGGGGAGCAGTACATC. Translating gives CAISEGDLEAGEQYI.

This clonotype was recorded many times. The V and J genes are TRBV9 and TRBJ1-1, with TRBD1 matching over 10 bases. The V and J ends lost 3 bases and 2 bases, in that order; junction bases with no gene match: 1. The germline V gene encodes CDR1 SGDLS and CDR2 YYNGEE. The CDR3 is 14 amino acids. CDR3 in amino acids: CASSATGGNTEAFF. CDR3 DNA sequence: TGTGCCAGCAGCGCGACAGGGGGCAACACTGAAGCTTTCTTT.

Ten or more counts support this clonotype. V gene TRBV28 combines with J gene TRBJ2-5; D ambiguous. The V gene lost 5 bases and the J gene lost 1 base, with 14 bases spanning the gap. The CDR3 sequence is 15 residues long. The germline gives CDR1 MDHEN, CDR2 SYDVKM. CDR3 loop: CASSPIFVVQETQYF. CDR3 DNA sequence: TGTGCCAGCAGTCCAATCTTCGTGGTCCAAGAGACCCAGTACTTC.

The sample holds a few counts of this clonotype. CDR3 sequence reads: CSAQRNLGAGDTQYF. The CDR3 DNA is TGCAGTGCTCAAAGGAACTTAGGGGCTGGAGATACGCAGTATTTT. The genes are TRBV20-1 and TRBJ2-3, with D perhaps matching TRBD1 (5 bases). The CDR3 totals 15 residues. Germline V gives CDR1 DFQATT, CDR2 SNEGSKA (reference sequence). V lost 5 bases to trimming and J lost 5 bases, with 20 bases between them.

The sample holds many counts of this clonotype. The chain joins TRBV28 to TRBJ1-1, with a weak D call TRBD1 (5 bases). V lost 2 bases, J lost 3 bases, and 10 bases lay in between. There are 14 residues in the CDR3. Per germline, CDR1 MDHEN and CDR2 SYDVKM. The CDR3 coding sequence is TGTGCCAGCAGTTTAAGGGGCGCAGACACTGAAGCTTTCTTT. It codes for CASSLRGADTEAFF. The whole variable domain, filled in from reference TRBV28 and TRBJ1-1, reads DVKVTQSSRYLVKRTGEKVFLECVQDMDHENMFWYRQDPGLGLRLIYFSYDVKMKEKGDIPEGYSVSREKKERFSLILESASTNQTSMYLCASSLRGADTEAFFGQGTRLTVV.

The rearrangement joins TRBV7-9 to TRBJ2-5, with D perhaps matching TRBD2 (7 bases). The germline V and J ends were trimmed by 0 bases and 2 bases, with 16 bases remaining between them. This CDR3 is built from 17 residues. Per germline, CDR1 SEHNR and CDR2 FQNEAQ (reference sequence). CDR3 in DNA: TGTGCCAGCAGCTTAGCGTTGGGGGGGCCCTTACAAGAGACCCAGTACTTC. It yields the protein CASSLALGGPLQETQYF.

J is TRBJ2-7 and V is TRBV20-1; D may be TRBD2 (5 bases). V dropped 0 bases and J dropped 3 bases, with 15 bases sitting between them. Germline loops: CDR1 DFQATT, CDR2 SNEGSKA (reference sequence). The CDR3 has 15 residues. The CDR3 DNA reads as TGCAGTGCTAGAGATCCCAAGCGGCCCCGCTACGAGCAGTACTTC. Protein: CSARDPKRPRYEQYF.

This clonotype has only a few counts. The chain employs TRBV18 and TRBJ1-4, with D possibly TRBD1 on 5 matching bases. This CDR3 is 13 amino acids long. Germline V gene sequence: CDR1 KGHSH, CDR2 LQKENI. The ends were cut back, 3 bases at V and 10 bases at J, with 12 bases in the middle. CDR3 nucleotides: TGTGCCAGCTCACCGCAGGGATACGGAAAACTGTTTTTT. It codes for CASSPQGYGKLFF. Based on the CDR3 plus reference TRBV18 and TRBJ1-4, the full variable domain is NAGVMQNPRHLVRRRGQEARLRCSPMKGHSHVYWYRQLPEEGLKFMVYLQKENIIDESGMPKERFSAEFPKEGPSILRIQQVVRGDSAAYFCASSPQGYGKLFFGSGTQLSVL.

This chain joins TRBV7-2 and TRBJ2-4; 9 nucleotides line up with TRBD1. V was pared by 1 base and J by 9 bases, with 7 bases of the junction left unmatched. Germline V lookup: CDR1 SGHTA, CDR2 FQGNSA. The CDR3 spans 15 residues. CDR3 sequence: CASSLESGQGGIQYF. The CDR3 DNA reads TGTGCCAGCAGCTTAGAGTCGGGACAGGGCGGCATTCAGTACTTC. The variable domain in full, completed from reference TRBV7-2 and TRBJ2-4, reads GAGVSQSPSNKVTEKGKDVELRCDPISGHTALYWYRQSLGQGLEFLIYFQGNSAPDKSGLPSDRFSAERTGGSVSTLTIQRTQQEDSAVYLCASSLESGQGGIQYFGAGTRLSVL.

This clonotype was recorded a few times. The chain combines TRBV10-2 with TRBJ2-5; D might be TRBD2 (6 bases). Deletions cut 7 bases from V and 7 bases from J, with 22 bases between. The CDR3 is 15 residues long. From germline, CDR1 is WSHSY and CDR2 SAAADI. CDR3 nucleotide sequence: TGCGCCAGCAAACGCTTCCGGGACTCAGAGACGACCCAGTACTTC. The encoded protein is CASKRFRDSETTQYF.

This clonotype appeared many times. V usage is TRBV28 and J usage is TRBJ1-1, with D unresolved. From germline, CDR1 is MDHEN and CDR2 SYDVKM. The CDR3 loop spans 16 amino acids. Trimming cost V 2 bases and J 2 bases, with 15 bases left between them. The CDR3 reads CASSLRLLRENTEAFF. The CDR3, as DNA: TGTGCCAGCAGTTTAAGGCTGTTGAGGGAAAACACTGAAGCTTTCTTT.

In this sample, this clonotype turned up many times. The chain's CDR3 is CASSEPGQGGYEQYF. For the CDR3, the DNA is TGTGCCAGCAGCGAACCGGGACAGGGTGGATACGAGCAGTACTTC. The chain joins TRBV6-1 to TRBJ2-7; 9 nucleotides line up with TRBD1. Germline V gene data show CDR1 as MNHNS and CDR2 as SASEGT. V lost 6 bases, J lost 4 bases, and 10 bases stayed unmatched. The CDR3 sequence is 15 residues long.

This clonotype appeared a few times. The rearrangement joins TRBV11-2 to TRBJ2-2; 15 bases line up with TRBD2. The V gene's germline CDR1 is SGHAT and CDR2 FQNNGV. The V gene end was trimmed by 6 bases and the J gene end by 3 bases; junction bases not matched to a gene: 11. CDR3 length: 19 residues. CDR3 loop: CASRDRTSGRAGYTGELFF. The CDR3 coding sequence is TGTGCCAGCAGGGACCGGACTAGCGGGAGGGCTGGGTACACCGGGGAGCTGTTTTTT.

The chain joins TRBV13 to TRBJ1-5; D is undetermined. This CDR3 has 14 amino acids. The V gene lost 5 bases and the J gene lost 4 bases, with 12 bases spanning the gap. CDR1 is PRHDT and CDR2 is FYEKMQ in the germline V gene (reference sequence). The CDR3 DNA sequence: TGTGCCAGCAGCCTCGGACGGGGAAATCAGCCCCAGCATTTT. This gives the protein CASSLGRGNQPQHF.

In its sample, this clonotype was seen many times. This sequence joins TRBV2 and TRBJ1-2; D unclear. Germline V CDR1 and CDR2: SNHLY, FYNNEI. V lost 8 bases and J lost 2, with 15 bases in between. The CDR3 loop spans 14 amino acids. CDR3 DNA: TGTGCCAGCGTCCTGACACCGTCAAACTATGGCTACACCTTC. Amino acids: CASVLTPSNYGYTF.

Here the CDR3 reads CASSLTPGLEQYF. The DNA for the CDR3 is TGTGCCAGCAGCTTAACCCCGGGGCTAGAGCAGTACTTC. The V and J genes are TRBV7-3 and TRBJ2-7; either TRBD1 or TRBD2 may fit D (5 bases each). V gave up 0 bases and J gave up 7 bases, with 10 bases separating them. The CDR3 length is 13 residues. CDR1 and CDR2 from the germline V gene are SGHTA and FQGTGA. Combining the CDR3 with reference TRBV7-3 and TRBJ2-7 gives the whole variable domain GAGVSQTPSNKVTEKGKYVELRCDPISGHTALYWYRQSLGQGPEFLIYFQGTGAADDSGLPNDRFFAVRPEGSVSTLKIQRTERGDSAVYLCASSLTPGLEQYFGPGTRLTVT.

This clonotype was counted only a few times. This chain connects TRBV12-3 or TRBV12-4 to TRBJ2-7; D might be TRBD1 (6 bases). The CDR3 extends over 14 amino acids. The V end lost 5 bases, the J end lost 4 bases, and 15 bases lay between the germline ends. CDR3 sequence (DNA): TGTGCCAGCAGTCATCGGGACAATACGTACGAGCAGTACTTC. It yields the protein CASSHRDNTYEQYF.

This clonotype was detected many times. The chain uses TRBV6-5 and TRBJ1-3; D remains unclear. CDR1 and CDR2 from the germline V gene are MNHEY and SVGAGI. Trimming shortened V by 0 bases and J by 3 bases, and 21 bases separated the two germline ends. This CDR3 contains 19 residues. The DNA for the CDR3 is TGTGCCAGCAGTTACTCGAACCATAGGTCCGGAAAACTTGGAAACACCATATATTTT. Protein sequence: CASSYSNHRSGKLGNTIYF.